This TCR beta chain was identified in a study of cytomegalovirus exposure and HLA in healthy donors. Study-wide results and limits: Most TCR sequences were uncommon, yet certain public TCRs appeared in many donors. Researchers reported in a later analysis that common viral pathogens appeared linked to several top clusters. Being productive about 87% or about 30% of the time was typical of most TCR beta V segments in an earlier analysis.

The V gene lost 4 bases and the J gene lost 4 bases, with 19 bases spanning the gap. The CDR3 extends over 16 amino acids. Germline V CDR1 and CDR2: LGHNA, YSLEER. With 60 Vbeta and 13 Jbeta primers, the PCR was carried out. Profiled with immunoSEQ multiplex PCR; TCRdb holds only in-frame clones, not every one. The table shows over 150,000 clones, with 75% to 85% occurring only once. This clone has only one observation. The antigen is undetermined. The chain is built from TRBV4-3 and TRBJ1-2, with D tentatively TRBD1 (6 bases). The specimen sequenced was PBMCs. The TCR sequence derives from a man younger than 45 in good health and CMV-seropositive. In DNA, the CDR3 is TGCGCCAGCAGCCCAGGGATAGGTCAGGGGTCCTATGGCTACACCTTC. It is translated as CASSPGIGQGSYGYTF.